The 29 T cell receptor beta chains below all came from one sample that was sequenced in a study of blood T cells in healthy people across ages. Alongside a J-beta primer mix, a sample-barcoded 5' primer served in a second PCR lasting roughly 7 to 11 cycles. TCRdb itself ran the 5' RACE reads through MiXCR, one entry per CDR3 protein. The sample records 1,500,000 or so distinct CDR3 sequences, approximately 60% being singletons. Sequencing was performed on blood. These receptors all come from a man aged 18 to 30 in good health.

The chain has TRBV10-3 and TRBJ2-1, with 7 nucleotides matching TRBD1. The V gene end was trimmed by 4 bases and the J gene end by 9 bases; junction bases not matched to a gene: 0. Germline-derived CDR1 and CDR2 are ENHRY and SYGVKD. This CDR3 region has 11 residues. This CDR3 is CAISGTGEQFF. The CDR3 nucleotides read TGTGCCATCAGTGGGACAGGTGAGCAGTTCTTC.

The V gene is TRBV10-3, the J gene TRBJ2-7; 7 positions agree with TRBD1. CDR1 is ENHRY and CDR2 is SYGVKD in the germline V gene. V shed 2 bases, J shed 6 bases, and the junction held 10 bases outside the gene matches. The CDR3 contains 15 residues. The CDR3 sequence is CAISETKTTGAEQYF. The CDR3 bases are TGTGCCATCAGTGAGACCAAAACAACAGGGGCCGAGCAGTACTTC.

The J gene is TRBJ2-1, the V gene TRBV7-8, with D perhaps being TRBD1 or TRBD2 (5 bases each). This CDR3 region has 15 residues. CDR1 and CDR2 (germline): SGHVS, FQNEAQ. V was shortened by 3 bases and J by 3 bases, with 12 bases between the two germline ends. This CDR3 is CASSLGEQSYNEQFF. The CDR3 DNA reads TGTGCCAGCAGCTTGGGGGAACAGAGCTACAATGAGCAGTTCTTC. The whole variable domain, filled in from reference TRBV7-8 and TRBJ2-1, reads GAGVSQSPRYKVAKRGQDVALRCDPISGHVSLFWYQQALGQGPEFLTYFQNEAQLDKSGLPSDRFFAERPEGSVSTLKIQRTQQEDSAVYLCASSLGEQSYNEQFFGPGTRLTVL.

This chain connects TRBV29-1 to TRBJ2-1; a possible D gene is TRBD1 (6 bases). The germline V and J ends were trimmed by 8 bases and 8 bases, with 16 bases remaining between them. The CDR3 contains 12 residues. CDR1 SQVTM and CDR2 ANQGSEA come from the germline V gene. CDR3 bases: TGCAGCTTAACAGGGCTTCAGCATGAGCAGTTCTTC. It yields the protein CSLTGLQHEQFF.

This clonotype was picked up a small number of times. V and J are TRBV5-1 and TRBJ2-7; 8 nucleotides match TRBD2. V was pared by 0 bases and J by 4 bases, with 12 bases of the junction left unmatched. Germline lookup yields CDR1 SGHRS and CDR2 YFSETQ. The CDR3 spans 17 residues. In DNA, the CDR3 is TGCGCCAGCAGCTTGGCCGTGGGTAGCGGGGTCGTTTACGAGCAGTACTTC. It codes for CASSLAVGSGVVYEQYF.

V gene TRBV4-2 combines with J gene TRBJ1-2; D is unresolved. The germline V gene encodes CDR1 LGHNA and CDR2 YNFKEQ. V lost 0 bases, J lost 10 bases, and 24 bases lay in between. The CDR3 length is 17 residues. CDR3 residues: CASSQEEVHLPFDLYTF. DNA for the CDR3: TGTGCCAGCAGCCAAGAAGAGGTTCATCTCCCGTTTGATCTCTACACCTTC.

This clonotype was observed a handful of times. The chain has TRBV11-3 and TRBJ2-1; D is possibly TRBD1 (6 bases). The CDR3 totals 17 residues. Germline CDR1 reads SGHNT; CDR2 reads YENEEA. V dropped 0 bases and J dropped 1 base, with 13 bases sitting between them. The CDR3 spells CASSLESGTTSYNEQFF. In nucleotides, the CDR3 is TGTGCCAGCAGCTTAGAAAGTGGGACAACTTCCTACAATGAGCAGTTCTTC.

This clonotype has just a few counts. The chain has TRBV25-1 and TRBJ2-5; D not resolved. The CDR3 runs to 12 residues. V dropped 3 bases and J dropped 3 bases, with 5 bases sitting between them. Germline lookup yields CDR1 MGHDK and CDR2 SYGVNS. In DNA, the CDR3 is TGTGCCAGCAGTGAGGATGAAGAGACCCAGTACTTC. Translated, it gives CASSEDEETQYF.

Remarks on this clonotype: An end of the junction does not agree with germline; a read error may underlie this. The chain links TRBV28 to TRBJ2-7; 11 bases are a match to TRBD2. The CDR3 runs to 17 residues. Germline CDR1 and CDR2: MDHEN and SYDVKM. The CDR3 loop is CASSYHLTSGGTYEQYF. In DNA, the CDR3 is TGCGCCAGCAGTTACCACCTCACTAGCGGGGGTACCTACGAGCAGTACTTC. Looking up the rest from reference TRBV28 and TRBJ2-7 gives the full variable domain: DVKVTQSSRYLVKRTGEKVFLECVQDMDHENMFWYRQDPGLGLRLIYFSYDVKMKEKGDIPEGYSVSREKKERFSLILESASTNQTSMYLCASSYHLTSGGTYEQYFGPGTRLTVT.

The V call is TRBV29-1, the J call TRBJ1-3; D not resolved. Trimming stripped 4 bases from V and 0 bases from J, with 10 bases between. This CDR3 comprises 14 residues. Germline V gene sequence: CDR1 SQVTM, CDR2 ANQGSEA. The chain's CDR3 is CSVAPPNSGNTIYF. CDR3 coding DNA: TGCAGCGTTGCCCCCCCGAACTCTGGAAACACCATATATTTT.

This clonotype came up once. This chain connects TRBV12-3 or TRBV12-4 to TRBJ2-4; D is uncertain. The DNA end is more similar to TRBJ2-7, so the J call may be wrong. The CDR3 loop spans 13 amino acids. The DNA of the CDR3 is TGTGCCAGCAGTTTGTTCACAGTCGACGAGCAGTACTTC. It yields the protein CASSLFTVDEQYF.

This clonotype was detected only a few times. V is TRBV12-3 or TRBV12-4 and J is TRBJ1-2; D ambiguous. The CDR3 is made up of 14 amino acids. Trimming removed 6 bases from V and 0 bases from J, with 11 bases in between. CDR3 in DNA: TGTGCCAGCAGCACAGAAGTAACTAACTATGGCTACACCTTC. As protein: CASSTEVTNYGYTF.

A few counts support this clonotype. The genes are TRBV12-5 and TRBJ2-3; tentative D call: TRBD2 (6 bases). The CDR3 has 13 residues. Trimming took off 8 bases at V and 6 bases at J, with 15 bases between the two ends. In germline, CDR1 is LGHNT, CDR2 FRNRAP. The CDR3 bases are TGTGCTAGTACCGGAGGGCCCGGTGATACGCAGTATTTT. Translated: CASTGGPGDTQYF.

A few counts support this clonotype. The rearrangement links TRBV4-3 to TRBJ2-1; D remains unclear. CDR1 is LGHNA, CDR2 YSLEER, per germline. The CDR3 runs 12 residues. V was shortened by 5 bases and J by 9 bases, with 11 bases between the two germline ends. The CDR3 nucleotides read TGCGCCAGCAGCGACTCTGTGGGTGAGCAGTTCTTC. The encoded protein is CASSDSVGEQFF.

The chain links TRBV20-1 to TRBJ2-1; 10 bases match TRBD1. V shed 4 bases and J 4 bases; nucleotides not matched to a gene: 7. CDR3 size: 15 residues. Germline-derived CDR1 and CDR2 are DFQATT and SNEGSKA (reference sequence). The CDR3 sequence: CSAIGQGVIYNEQFF. DNA for the CDR3: TGCAGTGCTATAGGACAGGGGGTTATTTACAATGAGCAGTTCTTC.

The V gene is TRBV20-1, the J gene TRBJ1-5; tentative D call: TRBD1 (6 bases). The length of the CDR3 is 14 residues. Germline lookup yields CDR1 DFQATT and CDR2 SNEGSKA (reference sequence). The ends were cut back, 6 bases at V and 3 bases at J, with 15 bases in the middle. The CDR3 reads CSAGGGAVNQPQHF. CDR3 bases: TGCAGTGCAGGAGGGGGGGCGGTCAATCAGCCCCAGCATTTT.

This clonotype appeared a single time. The chain employs TRBV5-1 and TRBJ2-6; D uncertain. The germline CDR1 and CDR2 sequences are SGHRS and YFSETQ. The CDR3 extends over 14 amino acids. V was trimmed by 7 bases and J by 0 bases, leaving 8 bases between them. The CDR3 here is CASGKHSGANVLTF. CDR3 DNA sequence: TGCGCCAGCGGCAAACACTCTGGGGCCAACGTCCTGACTTTC.

The chain links TRBV29-1 to TRBJ2-1; no clear D. Trimming took 1 base from V and 0 from J, leaving 13 bases between them. The V gene's germline CDR1 is SQVTM and CDR2 ANQGSEA. This CDR3 comprises 16 residues. The CDR3 loop is CSVEGRHLSSYNEQFF. CDR3 bases: TGCAGCGTTGAAGGAAGGCATCTTAGCTCCTACAATGAGCAGTTCTTC.

In this sample, this clonotype turned up many times. One end of the junction fails to match germline, which may point to a read error. The V gene is TRBV5-1, the J gene TRBJ2-7; maybe TRBD1 (6 bases). CDR3 length: 13 residues. Germline assignment: CDR1 SGHRS and CDR2 YFSETQ. CDR3 sequence (DNA): TGTGCCAGCAGCTCGGACAGCTCCTACGAGCAGTACTTC. Encoded protein: CASSSDSSYEQYF. The whole variable domain, remainder taken from reference TRBV5-1 and TRBJ2-7, is KAGVTQTPRYLIKTRGQQVTLSCSPISGHRSVSWYQQTPGQGLQFLFEYFSETQRNKGNFPGRFSGRQFSNSRSEMNVSTLELGDSALYLCASSSDSSYEQYFGPGTRLTVT.

This clonotype was recorded a few times. This sequence joins TRBV27 and TRBJ2-3; tentatively, D is TRBD2 (6 bases). V was trimmed by 3 bases and J by 2 bases, leaving 9 bases between them. The CDR3 is 14 amino acids. The germline V gene encodes CDR1 MNHEY and CDR2 SMNVEV (reference sequence). For the CDR3, the DNA is TGTGCCAGCAGTTTGGGGACTCTCACAGATACGCAGTATTTT. Its protein product is CASSLGTLTDTQYF.

This clonotype was observed a handful of times. The CDR3 nucleotides read TGTGCCAGCAGCTTAGTTTCCCTAGCGCCTTACGAGCAGTACTTC. As protein: CASSLVSLAPYEQYF. V and J are TRBV7-4 and TRBJ2-7; D may be TRBD2 (6 bases). Germline V CDR1 and CDR2: SGHVT, SQSDAQ. The CDR3 has 15 residues. V was cut by 1 base and J by 4 bases, with 14 bases left in between. The full variable domain, completed using reference TRBV7-4 and TRBJ2-7, is GAGVSQSPRYKVAKRGRDVALRCDSISGHVTLYWYRQTLGQGSEVLTYSQSDAQRDKSGRPSGRFSAERPERSVSTLKIQRTEQGDSAVYLCASSLVSLAPYEQYFGPGTRLTVT.

V and J are TRBV6-5 and TRBJ1-1; D unclear. The germline V gene has CDR1 MNHEY and CDR2 SVGAGI. CDR3 size: 13 residues. The ends were cut back, 2 bases at V and 8 bases at J, with 12 bases in the middle. The CDR3 sequence: CASSYRAGSEAFF. The CDR3 DNA sequence: TGTGCCAGCAGTTACAGGGCAGGATCAGAAGCTTTCTTT.

The chain couples TRBV29-1 to TRBJ2-1; D remains unclear. V gave up 0 bases and J gave up 6 bases, with 9 bases separating them. The CDR3 runs to 13 residues. Germline CDR1 is SQVTM and CDR2 is ANQGSEA. CDR3 sequence: CSVEDAESNEQFF. CDR3 DNA: TGCAGCGTTGAAGATGCAGAATCCAATGAGCAGTTCTTC.

The chain uses TRBV13 and TRBJ2-5; 9 bases are shared with TRBD1. J gave up 11 bases and V 6 bases, and 16 bases lay outside the gene matches. The length of the CDR3 is 15 residues. Germline V gene data show CDR1 as PRHDT and CDR2 as FYEKMQ (reference sequence). CDR3 in amino acids: CASRGPQGAYVVQYF. In DNA, the CDR3 is TGTGCCAGCAGAGGACCACAGGGGGCGTATGTCGTGCAGTACTTC. The full variable domain, in which reference TRBV13 and TRBJ2-5 provide the parts outside the CDR3, is AAGVIQSPRHLIKEKRETATLKCYPIPRHDTVYWYQQGPGQDPQFLISFYEKMQSDKGSIPDRFSAQQFSDYHSELNMSSLELGDSALYFCASRGPQGAYVVQYFGPGTRLLVL.

The V call is TRBV11-2, the J call TRBJ2-1; maybe TRBD1 (6 bases). Trimming cost V 10 bases and J 7 bases, with 23 bases left between them. The CDR3 sequence is 15 residues long. CDR1 is SGHAT, CDR2 FQNNGV, per germline. The CDR3 DNA follows: TGTGCCACCCAGGCCGGGACACAGGACAGTAATGAGCAGTTCTTC. Encoded protein: CATQAGTQDSNEQFF.

The chain couples TRBV15 to TRBJ2-5; D is ambiguous. The J call could be wrong; TRBJ2-7 is a better fit for the DNA end. Germline CDR1 is LNHNV and CDR2 is YYDKDF (reference sequence). CDR3 size: 14 residues. The CDR3 bases are TGTGCCACCAACCCGACTGACCGGACGGACGAGCAGTACTTC. Translated, it gives CATNPTDRTDEQYF.

This clonotype was observed a single time. V is TRBV10-3 and J is TRBJ2-2; D unclear. Germline V gives CDR1 ENHRY, CDR2 SYGVKD. This CDR3 spans 14 amino acids. Trimming removed 7 bases at V and 1 base at J, with 10 bases between. The DNA for the CDR3 is TGTGCCATCACCTTTTGGGAGAACACCGGGGAGCTGTTTTTT. Amino acid sequence: CAITFWENTGELFF.

The genes are TRBV20-1 and TRBJ2-7; D possibly corresponds to TRBD2 (6 bases). CDR3 length equals 13 residues. Trimming removed 3 bases at V and 4 bases at J, with 13 bases between. Looked up from germline, CDR1 is DFQATT and CDR2 is SNEGSKA (reference sequence). The CDR3 loop reads CSASLLRGYEQYF. Here the CDR3 DNA reads TGCAGTGCTAGCCTTCTTCGGGGGTACGAGCAGTACTTC.

The gene calls are TRBV27 and TRBJ1-2, with TRBD1 identical over 7 bases. Per the germline V gene, CDR1 is MNHEY and CDR2 is SMNVEV (reference sequence). J lost 4 bases, V lost 2 bases, and 13 bases had no gene match. The CDR3 loop spans 17 amino acids. DNA of the CDR3: TGTGCCAGCAGTTTACCCCGGACAGGCGAGTCCAGCTATGGCTACACCTTC. This translates into CASSLPRTGESSYGYTF.